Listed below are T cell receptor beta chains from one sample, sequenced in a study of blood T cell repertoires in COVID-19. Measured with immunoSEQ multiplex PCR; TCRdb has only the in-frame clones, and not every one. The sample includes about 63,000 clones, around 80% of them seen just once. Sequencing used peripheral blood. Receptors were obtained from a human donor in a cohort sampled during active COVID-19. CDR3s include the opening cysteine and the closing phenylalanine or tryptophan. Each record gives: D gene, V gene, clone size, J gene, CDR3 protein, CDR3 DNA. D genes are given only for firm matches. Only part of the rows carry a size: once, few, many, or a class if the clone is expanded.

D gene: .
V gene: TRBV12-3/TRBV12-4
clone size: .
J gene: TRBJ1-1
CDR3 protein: CASTRPGNEAFF
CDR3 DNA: TGTGCCAGCACCCGACCGGGGAATGAAGCTTTCTTT

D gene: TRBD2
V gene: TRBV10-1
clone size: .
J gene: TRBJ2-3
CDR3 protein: CASSDPTSGDTQYF
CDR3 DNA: TGCGCCAGCAGTGACCCGACTAGCGGAGATACGCAGTATTTT

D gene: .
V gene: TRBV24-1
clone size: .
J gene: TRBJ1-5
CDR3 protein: CAIRRGNSNQPQHF
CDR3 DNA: TGTGCCATTCGGAGGGGCAATAGCAATCAGCCCCAGCATTTT

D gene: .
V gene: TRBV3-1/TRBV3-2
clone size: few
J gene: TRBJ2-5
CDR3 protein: CASRRRTGTKETQYF
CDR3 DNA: TGTGCCAGCAGACGACGCACAGGGACAAAAGAGACCCAGTACTTC

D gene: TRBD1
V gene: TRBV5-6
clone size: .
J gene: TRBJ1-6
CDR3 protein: CASSSRGRLGSPLHF
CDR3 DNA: TGTGCCAGCAGCTCCAGGGGGCGCCTGGGGTCACCCCTCCACTTT

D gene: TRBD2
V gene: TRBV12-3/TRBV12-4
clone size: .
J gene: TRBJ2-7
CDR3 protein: CASSPGGFYEQYF
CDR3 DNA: TGTGCCAGCAGCCCGGGGGGATTCTACGAGCAGTACTTC

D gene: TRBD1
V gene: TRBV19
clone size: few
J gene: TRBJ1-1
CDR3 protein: CASRATGENTEAFF
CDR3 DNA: TGTGCCAGTAGAGCGACAGGGGAGAACACTGAAGCTTTCTTT

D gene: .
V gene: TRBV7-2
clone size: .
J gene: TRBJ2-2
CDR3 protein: CASSYTDRTTNTGELFF
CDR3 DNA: TGTGCCAGCAGCTACACGGACAGAACCACGAACACCGGGGAGCTGTTTTTT

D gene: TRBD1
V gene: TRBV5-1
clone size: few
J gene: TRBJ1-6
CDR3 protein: CASSLEGAANSPLHF
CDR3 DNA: TGCGCCAGCAGCTTGGAGGGGGCCGCTAATTCACCCCTCCACTTT

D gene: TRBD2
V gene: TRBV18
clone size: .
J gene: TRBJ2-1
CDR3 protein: CASSTGTNYNEQFF
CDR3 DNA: TGTGCCAGCTCAACCGGGACTAACTACAATGAGCAGTTCTTC

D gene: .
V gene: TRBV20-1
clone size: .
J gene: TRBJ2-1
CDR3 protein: CSVRSLNEQFF
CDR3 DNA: TGCAGTGTGAGATCCCTCAATGAGCAGTTCTTC

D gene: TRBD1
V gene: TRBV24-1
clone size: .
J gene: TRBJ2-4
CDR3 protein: CATSPGQGIQYF
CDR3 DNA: TGTGCCACCAGCCCGGGACAGGGCATTCAGTACTTC

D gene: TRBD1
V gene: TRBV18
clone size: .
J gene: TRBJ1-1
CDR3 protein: CASSPSRTGGLVAFF
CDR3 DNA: TGTGCCAGCTCACCTTCGAGGACAGGGGGCTTGGTAGCTTTCTTT

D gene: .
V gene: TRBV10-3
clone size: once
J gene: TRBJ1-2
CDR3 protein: CAISEYPGPTYGYTF
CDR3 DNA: TGTGCCATCAGTGAGTACCCAGGGCCTACCTATGGCTACACCTTC

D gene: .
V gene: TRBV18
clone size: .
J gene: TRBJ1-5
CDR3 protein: CASSPQGNQPQHF
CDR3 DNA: TGTGCCAGCTCACCTCAGGGCAATCAGCCCCAGCATTTT

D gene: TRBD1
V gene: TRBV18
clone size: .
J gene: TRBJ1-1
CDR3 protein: CASSPGQPPTEAFF
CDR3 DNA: TGTGCCAGCTCACCGGGACAGCCGCCCACTGAAGCTTTCTTT

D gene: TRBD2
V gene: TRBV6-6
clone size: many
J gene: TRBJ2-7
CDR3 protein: CASSPPGTSGSREQYF
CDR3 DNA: TGTGCCAGCAGCCCCCCCGGGACTAGCGGGAGTAGGGAGCAGTACTTC

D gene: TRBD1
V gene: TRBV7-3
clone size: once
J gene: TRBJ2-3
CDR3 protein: CASSYTGGNTQYF
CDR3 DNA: TGTGCCAGCAGCTATACAGGGGGGAATACGCAGTATTTT

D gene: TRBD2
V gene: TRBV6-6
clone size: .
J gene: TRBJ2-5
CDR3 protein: CASTSGLAGGQETQYF
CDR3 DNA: TGTGCCAGCACTTCGGGACTAGCGGGCGGGCAAGAGACCCAGTACTTC

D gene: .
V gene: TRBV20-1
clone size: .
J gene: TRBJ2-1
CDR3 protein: CSARPGVEQFF
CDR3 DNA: TGCAGTGCTAGACCAGGGGTAGAGCAGTTCTTC

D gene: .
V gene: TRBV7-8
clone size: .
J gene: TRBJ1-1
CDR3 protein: CASSLVTGFTEAFF
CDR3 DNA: TGTGCCAGCAGCTTAGTAACAGGCTTCACTGAAGCTTTCTTT

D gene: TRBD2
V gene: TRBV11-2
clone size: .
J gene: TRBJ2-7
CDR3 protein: CASSGTSGGTYEQYF
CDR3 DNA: TGTGCCAGCAGCGGGACTAGCGGGGGTACCTACGAGCAGTACTTC

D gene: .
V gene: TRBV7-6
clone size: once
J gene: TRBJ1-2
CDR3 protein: CASSFRPDRSYTF
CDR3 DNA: TGTGCCAGCAGCTTCCGACCGGACAGATCCTACACCTTC

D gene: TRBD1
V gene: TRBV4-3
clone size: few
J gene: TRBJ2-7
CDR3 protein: CASSRGTGGGYEQYF
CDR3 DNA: TGCGCCAGCAGCCGTGGGACAGGGGGAGGCTACGAGCAGTACTTC

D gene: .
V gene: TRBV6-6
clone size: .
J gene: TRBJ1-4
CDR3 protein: CASSQQEKLFF
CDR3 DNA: TGTGCCAGCAGTCAACAAGAAAAACTGTTTTTT

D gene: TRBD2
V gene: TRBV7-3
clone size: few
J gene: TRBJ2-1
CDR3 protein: CASRRTGTSDPYNEQFF
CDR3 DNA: TGTGCCAGCAGACGGACCGGGACTAGCGATCCCTACAATGAGCAGTTCTTC

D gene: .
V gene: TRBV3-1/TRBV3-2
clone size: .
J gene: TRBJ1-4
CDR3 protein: CASSQGSNQLFF
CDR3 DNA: TGTGCCAGCAGCCAAGGGAGTAATCAACTGTTTTTT

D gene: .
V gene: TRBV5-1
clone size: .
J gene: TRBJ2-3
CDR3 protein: CASSPLLRDTQYF
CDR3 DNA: TGCGCCAGCAGCCCCCTTCTAAGAGATACGCAGTATTTT

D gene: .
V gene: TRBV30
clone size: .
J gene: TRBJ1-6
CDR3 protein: CAWSLRGLRDSPLHF
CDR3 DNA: TGTGCCTGGAGCTTGCGGGGGCTCCGGGATTCACCCCTCCACTTT

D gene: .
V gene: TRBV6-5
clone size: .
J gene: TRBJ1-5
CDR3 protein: CASSIGTSRPQHF
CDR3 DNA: TGTGCCAGCAGTATCGGGACTTCGCGGCCCCAGCATTTT

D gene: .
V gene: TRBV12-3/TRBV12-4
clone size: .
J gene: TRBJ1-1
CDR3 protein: CASSLAENTEAFF
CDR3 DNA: TGTGCCAGCAGTTTGGCAGAGAACACTGAAGCTTTCTTT

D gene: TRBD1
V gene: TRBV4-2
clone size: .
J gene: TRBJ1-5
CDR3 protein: CASSRTPGQGASQPQHF
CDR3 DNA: TGTGCCAGCAGCCGAACACCGGGACAGGGGGCGTCTCAGCCCCAGCATTTT